These 5 T cell receptor beta chains were sequenced from one sample in a study of shared clonotypes between healthy human individuals. Some clones are missing from TCRdb's copy, which holds only in-frame ones; the method was immunoSEQ multiplex PCR. Of roughly 2.2 million clones listed, roughly 93% are singletons. Sequencing was performed on naive CD4+ T cells from PBMCs. Subset specified: CD45RA+ positively selected. These TCRs come from a man younger than 30 in good health. Some clones in this sample may be carry-over from other donors' samples.

The V call is TRBV5-1, the J call TRBJ2-1; TRBD2 agrees at 14 bases. Germline CDR1 and CDR2: SGHRS and YFSETQ. The CDR3 totals 16 residues. Trimming at V came to 2 bases and at J to 9 bases, leaving 7 bases not matched to a gene. The CDR3 bases are TGCGCCAGCAGCTTATTGACTAGCGGGAGGGCTAGTGAGCAGTTCTTC. Translated, it gives CASSLLTSGRASEQFF.

V gene TRBV5-8 combines with J gene TRBJ1-1; 9 bases match TRBD1. Germline loops: CDR1 SGHTS, CDR2 YDEGEE. CDR3 length: 15 residues. Germline trimming cut 4 bases from V and 1 base from J; bases unmatched to any gene: 5. The CDR3 region has the DNA TGTGCCAGCAGCCCTGGGACAGGGAGGAACACTGAAGCTTTCTTT. It yields the protein CASSPGTGRNTEAFF.

CDR3 DNA: TGTGCCAGCAGCCAACTTCGGGGTTCGGCCGGGGAGCTGTTTTTT. Translation: CASSQLRGSAGELFF. The gene calls are TRBV14 and TRBJ2-2, with a possible D match to TRBD2 (5 bases). The CDR3 is made up of 15 amino acids. Germline V lookup: CDR1 SGHDN, CDR2 FVKESK. Trimming stripped 2 bases from V and 6 bases from J, with 13 bases between.

This clone has only one observation. The chain employs TRBV4-1 and TRBJ1-3; perhaps TRBD1 as D (5 bases). The CDR3 is 18 amino acids. Germline values: CDR1 MGHRA, CDR2 YSYEKL. The V end was cut by 1 base, the J end by 2 bases, with 18 bases between. DNA for the CDR3: TGCGCCAGCAGCCAAGGGAGGGCCCAGGGACGGACTGGAAACACCATATATTTT. This translates into CASSQGRAQGRTGNTIYF.

As concerns this clone: The sample holds other DNA sequences that translate to the same CDR3. This chain's CDR3 is CASSLAGGDTGELFF. Here the CDR3 DNA reads TGTGCCAGCAGCTTAGCGGGAGGGGACACCGGGGAGCTGTTTTTT. This chain links TRBV7-2 with TRBJ2-2; TRBD2 matches at 7 bases. The CDR3 is 15 residues long. Germline assignment: CDR1 SGHTA and CDR2 FQGNSA. Unmatched junction bases numbered 1, after V lost 0 bases and J lost 3 bases. Full variable domain (missing parts from reference TRBV7-2 and TRBJ2-2): GAGVSQSPSNKVTEKGKDVELRCDPISGHTALYWYRQSLGQGLEFLIYFQGNSAPDKSGLPSDRFSAERTGGSVSTLTIQRTQQEDSAVYLCASSLAGGDTGELFFGEGSRLTVL.